Sequencing of this T cell receptor (beta chain) was carried out in a study of CD8+ T cells in alopecia areata. Study background: Tofacitinib was taken orally by treated patients, and the dose was 5 to 10 mg twice daily.

Germline lookup yields CDR1 MGHRA and CDR2 YSYEKL. V trimming: 1 base; J trimming: 3 bases; junction bases outside the gene matches: 0. This CDR3 has 14 amino acids. On this clone itself: This may be a read error, as it is one base from a much larger clone.

After isolation, RNA underwent reverse transcription to generate cDNA as the sequencing template. The table came from immunoSEQ multiplex PCR; TCRdb's copy has only in-frame clones and leaves some out. The sample carries about 130,000 clones, 58% recorded once. The chain employs TRBV4-1 and TRBJ2-7; 10 nucleotides align to TRBD2. This specimen consisted of CD4+ T cells sorted from blood, obtained at week 0. This receptor was obtained from a human donor with alopecia areata. CDR3 sequence: CASSQGTSGYEQYF. DNA for the CDR3: TGCGCCAGCAGCCAAGGGACTAGCGGCTACGAGCAGTACTTC.